These 9 T cell receptor beta chains were sequenced from one sample in a study of T cell responses to AZD1222 COVID-19 vaccine. Generated by immunoSEQ multiplex PCR, the TCRdb table keeps only in-frame clones and is missing some. Here the sample spans under 85,000 clones, around 90% being singletons. This material consisted of peripheral blood, taken on day 0 of MenACWY control vaccination. Receptors originate from an adult in good health.

The chain has TRBV5-1 and TRBJ2-2; D is ambiguous. The germline V gene encodes CDR1 SGHRS and CDR2 YFSETQ. V lost 2 bases and J lost 3, with 23 bases in between. The CDR3 consists of 19 residues. In DNA, the CDR3 is TGCGCCAGCAGCTTCTTATCGACCCGGGCATTAGGATACACCGGGGAGCTGTTTTTT. It yields the protein CASSFLSTRALGYTGELFF.

The chain carries TRBV9 and TRBJ2-1, with 15 bases aligning to TRBD2. Germline assignment: CDR1 SGDLS and CDR2 YYNGEE. J lost 0 bases, V lost 4 bases, and 8 bases had no gene match. The CDR3 is 19 residues long. The CDR3 protein is CASSSSGTSGGSSYNEQFF. The CDR3 DNA follows: TGTGCCAGCAGCTCCTCCGGGACTAGCGGGGGGAGCTCCTACAATGAGCAGTTCTTC.

This clone has a handful of counts. The rearrangement joins TRBV5-4 to TRBJ1-3; D call uncertain. The V end lost 4 bases, the J end lost 0 bases, and 11 bases lay between the germline ends. Per germline, CDR1 SGHNT and CDR2 YYREEE (reference sequence). This CDR3 region has 15 residues. The DNA for the CDR3 is TGTGCCAGCAGCGCGGACGGATACTCTGGAAACACCATATATTTT. Amino acids: CASSADGYSGNTIYF.

The chain has TRBV7-6 and TRBJ1-1; 7 nucleotides match TRBD1. This CDR3 contains 15 residues. V trimming: 5 bases; J trimming: 1 base; junction bases outside the gene matches: 7. Germline values: CDR1 SGHVS, CDR2 FNYEAQ. The CDR3 DNA reads as TGTGCCAGCAGCACACAGGGGAACGGGAACACTGAAGCTTTCTTT. Its protein product is CASSTQGNGNTEAFF.

V is TRBV4-1 and J is TRBJ1-3; TRBD1 matches 9 bases. V gave up 1 base and J gave up 6 bases; unmatched junction bases: 7. CDR1 MGHRA and CDR2 YSYEKL come from the germline V gene. The CDR3 is 16 amino acids. CDR3 region: CASSQARTGGENTIYF. For the CDR3, the DNA is TGCGCCAGCAGCCAAGCGAGAACAGGGGGCGAAAACACCATATATTTT.

The gene calls are TRBV2 and TRBJ1-2, with a possible D match to TRBD1 (5 bases). Germline V CDR1 and CDR2: SNHLY, FYNNEI. The V and J ends lost 3 bases and 7 bases respectively, with 15 bases between them. This CDR3 has 14 amino acids. CDR3 residues: CASSDVRGSGGYTF. The CDR3 DNA reads TGTGCCAGCAGTGACGTGCGGGGGTCTGGTGGCTACACCTTC.

This clone appeared once. V and J are TRBV21-1 and TRBJ1-2; TRBD1 reflects the table's D call only, with no check against the DNA. TRBV21-1 is designated a pseudogene. The CDR3 is 14 residues long. CDR3 region: CASSKRGQGDGYTF. CDR3 DNA: TGTGCCAGCAGCAAACGGGGACAGGGGGATGGCTACACCTTC.

The chain combines TRBV24-1 with TRBJ2-7; TRBD1 matches at 7 bases. The junction had 3 bases not matched to a gene; V was cut back by 6 bases and J by 2 bases. This CDR3 contains 13 residues. Germline-derived CDR1 and CDR2 are KGHDR and SFDVKD. The CDR3 loop reads CATSRTGAYEQYF. CDR3 coding DNA: TGTGCCACCAGTAGGACAGGAGCCTACGAGCAGTACTTC.

The chain employs TRBV5-4 and TRBJ1-2; D is unresolved. Per germline, CDR1 SGHNT and CDR2 YYREEE (reference sequence). CDR3 size: 13 residues. The V and J ends lost 0 bases and 5 bases respectively, with 8 bases between them. The CDR3 DNA reads TGTGCCAGCAGCTTGGTCCCTGATTATGGCTACACCTTC. Protein product: CASSLVPDYGYTF.